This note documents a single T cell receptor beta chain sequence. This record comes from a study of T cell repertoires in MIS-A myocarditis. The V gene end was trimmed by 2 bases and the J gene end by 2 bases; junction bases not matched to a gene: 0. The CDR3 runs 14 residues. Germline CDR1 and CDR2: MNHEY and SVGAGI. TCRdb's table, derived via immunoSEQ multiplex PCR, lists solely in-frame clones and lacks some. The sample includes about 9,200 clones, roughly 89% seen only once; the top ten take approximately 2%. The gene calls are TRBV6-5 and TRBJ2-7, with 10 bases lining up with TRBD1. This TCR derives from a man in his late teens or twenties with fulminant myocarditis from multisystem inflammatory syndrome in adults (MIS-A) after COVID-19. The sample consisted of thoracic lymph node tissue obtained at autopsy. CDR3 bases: TGTGCCAGCAGTTACGGACAGGGGGCCTACGAGCAGTACTTC. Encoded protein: CASSYGQGAYEQYF.